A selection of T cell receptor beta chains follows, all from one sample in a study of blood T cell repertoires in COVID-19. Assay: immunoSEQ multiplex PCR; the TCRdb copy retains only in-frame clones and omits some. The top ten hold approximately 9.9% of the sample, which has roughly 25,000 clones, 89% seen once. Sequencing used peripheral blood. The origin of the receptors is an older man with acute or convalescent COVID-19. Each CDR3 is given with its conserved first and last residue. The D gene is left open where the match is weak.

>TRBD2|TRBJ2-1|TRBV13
TGTGCCAGCAGCTTACTTTCCAGGACTAGCGGGCGGAGCTCCTACAATGAGCAGTTCTTC
CASSLLSRTSGRSSYNEQFF
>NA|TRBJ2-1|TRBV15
TGTGCCACCAGCAGAGAACAAGGGGCGGTCAATGAGCAGTTCTTC
CATSREQGAVNEQFF
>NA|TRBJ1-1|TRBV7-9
TGTGCCAGCAGTCCTACAGGGATGGACACTGAAGCTTTCTTT
CASSPTGMDTEAFF
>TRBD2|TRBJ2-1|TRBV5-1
TGCGCCAGCAGCTTACTAGCGCTGGGGAACAATGAGCAGTTCTTC
CASSLLALGNNEQFF
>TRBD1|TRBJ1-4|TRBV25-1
TGTGCCAGCAGTAAAAACTCAGGGGGACGAGAAAAACTGTTTTTT
CASSKNSGGREKLFF
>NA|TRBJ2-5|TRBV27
TGTGCCAGCAGTCCGGGACAATCCATGGGGACCCAGTACTTC
CASSPGQSMGTQYF
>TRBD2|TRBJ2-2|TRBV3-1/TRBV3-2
TGTGCCAGCAGCCAAGAGGGGACTACCCCGACCGGGGAGCTGTTTTTT
CASSQEGTTPTGELFF
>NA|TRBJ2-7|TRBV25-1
TGTGCCAGCAGTGCCCCAGGGTTTTACGAGCAGTACTTC
CASSAPGFYEQYF
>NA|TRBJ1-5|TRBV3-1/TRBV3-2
TGTGCCAGCAGCGCGAAGATAGGGGCGGATCAGCCCCAGCATTTT
CASSAKIGADQPQHF
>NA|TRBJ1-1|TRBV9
TGTGCCAGCAGCTCTCACAGGGAGGGTGAAGCTTTCTTT
CASSSHREGEAFF
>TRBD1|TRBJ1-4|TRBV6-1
TGTGCCAGCAGTGACTACTGGACAGGGGGAAATGAAAAACTGTTTTTT
CASSDYWTGGNEKLFF
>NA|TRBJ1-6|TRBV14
TGTGCCAGCAGCCAGGCCCTAGTGTATTCACCCCTCCACTTT
CASSQALVYSPLHF
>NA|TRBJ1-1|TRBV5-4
TGTGCCAGCAGCCCCGAAGGGGGTTTCACTGAAGCTTTCTTT
CASSPEGGFTEAFF
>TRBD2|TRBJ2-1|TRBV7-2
TGTGCCAGCAGCTTAGGACTAGCGGGAGACTACAATGAGCAGTTCTTC
CASSLGLAGDYNEQFF
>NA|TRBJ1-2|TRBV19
TGTGCCAGTAGTAGGTGGGACTTCGCGGTAGGCTACACCTTC
CASSRWDFAVGYTF
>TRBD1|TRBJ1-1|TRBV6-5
TGTGCCAGCAGGGGACAGTCCAGCAACAGCGGAGCTTTCTTT
CASRGQSSNSGAFF
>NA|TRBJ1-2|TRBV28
TGTGCCAGCAGTTTTGACCCTAACTTAGCGGGGTTTGGCTACACCTTC
CASSFDPNLAGFGYTF